This T cell receptor (beta chain) was identified during a study of T cells in Graves' hyperthyroidism and ophthalmopathy. V lost 0 bases to trimming and J lost 2 bases; unmatched junction nucleotides: 7. Germline-derived CDR1 and CDR2 are PRHDT and FYEKMQ (reference sequence). This CDR3 contains 17 residues. Amplification targeted TCR beta CDR3 regions from RNA transcripts. The HTBI primer set drove a first-round RT-PCR of the TCR CDR3. TCRdb re-called the multiplex PCR reads with MiXCR, one entry per CDR3 protein. The table shows some 490,000 distinct CDR3 sequences, with around 15% occurring only once.

This TCR was sampled from a young woman with Graves' ophthalmopathy. The sequenced material came from blood. The chain employs TRBV13 and TRBJ2-3, with 8 bases identical to TRBD1. The CDR3 nucleotides read TGTGCCAGCAGCTTAGGCCTCCCAGGGGGCCTCACAGATACGCAGTATTTT. It is translated as CASSLGLPGGLTDTQYF.